Below, 28 T cell receptor beta chains from the same sample are listed, as sequenced in a study of shared clonotypes between healthy human individuals. The naive CD8 fraction comprised CD45RO-negative cells positively selected for CCR7 and excluded terminally differentiated effector memory CD45RA+ cells. The table came from immunoSEQ multiplex PCR; TCRdb's copy has only in-frame clones and leaves some out. The data contain about 1,900,000 clones, over 85% of them seen just once; the ten biggest clones take up approximately 1.2%. The sample comprised naive CD8+ T cells sorted from blood. The receptors originated from a man between 18 and 35 years old in good health.

This chain links TRBV5-4 with TRBJ2-7, with a weak D call TRBD1 (6 bases). V lost 3 bases and J 7 bases, leaving 14 bases between the germline ends. This CDR3 region has 13 residues. CDR1 SGHNT and CDR2 YYREEE come from the germline V gene (reference sequence). The CDR3 loop reads CASSWGQMGEQYF. The CDR3, as DNA: TGTGCCAGCAGCTGGGGGCAAATGGGGGAGCAGTACTTC.

J is TRBJ2-7 and V is TRBV4-1; 9 bases map to TRBD1. Trimming took 4 bases from V and 1 from J; bases not matched to a gene: 5. The CDR3 runs 15 residues. Germline CDR1 is MGHRA and CDR2 is YSYEKL. The CDR3 loop reads CASSLLDRGSYEQYF. CDR3 coding DNA: TGCGCCAGCAGCCTCCTCGACAGGGGGTCCTACGAGCAGTACTTC.

The chain links TRBV7-9 to TRBJ2-1; 7 positions agree with TRBD1. The V gene end was trimmed by 4 bases and the J gene end by 7 bases; junction bases not matched to a gene: 7. Germline V lookup: CDR1 SEHNR, CDR2 FQNEAQ (reference sequence). The CDR3 is 14 residues long. CDR3 region: CASSSADRVNEQFF. The CDR3 coding sequence is TGTGCCAGCAGCTCCGCCGACAGGGTTAATGAGCAGTTCTTC.

The chain links TRBV28 to TRBJ1-2; maybe TRBD1 (6 bases). The CDR3 contains 15 residues. Germline values: CDR1 MDHEN, CDR2 SYDVKM. Trimming stripped 6 bases from V and 1 base from J, with 15 bases between. CDR3 DNA: TGTGCCAGCAGCCCTTGGGACACCGATAACTATGGCTACACCTTC. Its translation: CASSPWDTDNYGYTF.

The rearrangement joins TRBV6-1 to TRBJ1-5; 7 nucleotides match TRBD1. The CDR3 loop spans 16 amino acids. Trimming took 2 bases from V and 7 from J; bases not matched to a gene: 11. Germline V gives CDR1 MNHNS, CDR2 SASEGT. CDR3 DNA sequence: TGTGCCAGCAGTGAAATGGGGCAGGGGGTTGGGCAGCCCCAGCATTTT. Its translation is CASSEMGQGVGQPQHF.

This sequence joins TRBV28 and TRBJ1-5; D ambiguous. The CDR3 is 17 amino acids. Germline-derived CDR1 and CDR2 are MDHEN and SYDVKM. Trimming left V 4 bases short and J 0 bases short, with 16 bases between. CDR3 region: CASSSQPLYYSNQPQHF. In DNA, the CDR3 is TGTGCCAGCAGTTCCCAACCGCTTTATTATAGCAATCAGCCCCAGCATTTT.

This chain uses TRBV15 with TRBJ1-5; D possibly corresponds to TRBD1 (5 bases). Germline assignment: CDR1 LNHNV and CDR2 YYDKDF (reference sequence). V dropped 9 bases and J dropped 3 bases, with 15 bases sitting between them. This CDR3 has 14 residues. This CDR3 reads CATGGTEINQPQHF. In nucleotides, the CDR3 is TGTGCCACGGGCGGGACCGAAATCAATCAGCCCCAGCATTTT.

As to this clone: Other DNA sequences from this sample encode an identical CDR3 as well. The chain recombines TRBV5-6 with TRBJ2-2; D may be TRBD2 (5 bases). The V and J ends lost 2 bases and 5 bases respectively, with 7 bases between them. Germline V lookup: CDR1 SGHDT, CDR2 YYEEEE. This CDR3 is 13 amino acids long. CDR3 loop: CASSFGNTGELFF. For the CDR3, the DNA is TGTGCCAGCAGCTTCGGGAATACCGGGGAGCTGTTTTTT.

V is TRBV13 and J is TRBJ1-1; 7 bases line up with TRBD1. Looked up from germline, CDR1 is PRHDT and CDR2 is FYEKMQ (reference sequence). V shed 4 bases, J shed 0 bases, and the junction held 11 bases outside the gene matches. This CDR3 is 17 amino acids long. CDR3 DNA sequence: TGTGCCAGCAGCTCCCCGACAGGGCGGGACGTGAACACTGAAGCTTTCTTT. Its translation is CASSSPTGRDVNTEAFF. The full variable domain, its missing parts supplied by reference TRBV13 and TRBJ1-1, is AAGVIQSPRHLIKEKRETATLKCYPIPRHDTVYWYQQGPGQDPQFLISFYEKMQSDKGSIPDRFSAQQFSDYHSELNMSSLELGDSALYFCASSSPTGRDVNTEAFFGQGTRLTVV.

This CDR3 reads CASSAGTASTDTQYF. The CDR3 region has the DNA TGTGCCAGCAGCGCCGGGACAGCAAGCACAGATACGCAGTATTTT. The chain has TRBV13 and TRBJ2-3; TRBD1 agrees at 7 bases. CDR1 is PRHDT, CDR2 FYEKMQ, per germline (reference sequence). The CDR3 sequence is 15 residues long. Trimming took 5 bases from V and 0 from J; bases not matched to a gene: 5.

V and J are TRBV29-1 and TRBJ1-2; unclear D gene. CDR1 and CDR2 from the germline V gene are SQVTM and ANQGSEA. The V end was cut by 2 bases, the J end by 4 bases, with 14 bases between. The CDR3 runs to 14 residues. This CDR3 reads CSVESQTESYGYTF. CDR3 in DNA: TGCAGCGTTGAATCCCAAACTGAATCCTATGGCTACACCTTC.

This chain joins TRBV2 and TRBJ1-2; unclear D gene. V was cut by 10 bases and J by 2 bases, with 14 bases left in between. Per germline, CDR1 SNHLY and CDR2 FYNNEI. This CDR3 comprises 13 residues. The CDR3 protein is CAIPYVQNYGYTF. The CDR3 nucleotides are TGTGCCATACCATACGTCCAAAACTATGGCTACACCTTC.

This chain links TRBV28 with TRBJ1-6; D perhaps matches TRBD1 (6 bases). Trimming shortened V by 2 bases and J by 9 bases, and 11 bases separated the two germline ends. Germline loops: CDR1 MDHEN, CDR2 SYDVKM. The CDR3 is 14 amino acids. The CDR3: CASSLTGTSSPLHF. The CDR3 DNA reads TGTGCCAGCAGTTTAACCGGGACATCTTCACCCCTCCACTTT.

The chain couples TRBV28 to TRBJ2-5, with D possibly TRBD1 on 6 matching bases. Deletions cut 4 bases from V and 3 bases from J, with 18 bases between. The CDR3 spans 16 residues. Germline V gives CDR1 MDHEN, CDR2 SYDVKM. CDR3 residues: CASSYTGTPEEETQYF. The CDR3 DNA sequence: TGTGCCAGCAGTTATACCGGGACACCCGAGGAAGAGACCCAGTACTTC. Together with reference TRBV28 and TRBJ2-5, the CDR3 gives the full variable domain: DVKVTQSSRYLVKRTGEKVFLECVQDMDHENMFWYRQDPGLGLRLIYFSYDVKMKEKGDIPEGYSVSREKKERFSLILESASTNQTSMYLCASSYTGTPEEETQYFGPGTRLLVL.

This chain connects TRBV30 to TRBJ2-2; 7 bases are shared with TRBD1. The ends lost 7 bases at V and 3 bases at J; junction bases unmatched: 5. This CDR3 contains 13 residues. Germline assignment: CDR1 GTSNPN and CDR2 SVGIG (reference sequence). CDR3 sequence reads: CALRQGYTGELFF. In DNA, the CDR3 is TGTGCCTTAAGACAGGGATACACCGGGGAGCTGTTTTTT.

This clone was observed a single time. The CDR3 DNA reads TGCGCCAGCAGCCCAAAGTTGGGAAGCAATCAGCCCCAGCATTTT. Translating it yields CASSPKLGSNQPQHF. The V gene is TRBV4-1, the J gene TRBJ1-5; D gene uncertain. Germline V gene sequence: CDR1 MGHRA, CDR2 YSYEKL. The V end was cut by 4 bases, the J end by 1 base, with 11 bases between. CDR3 length: 15 residues.

The rearrangement joins TRBV4-2 to TRBJ1-4, with unresolved D. Trimming took off 1 base at V and 5 bases at J, with 8 bases between the two ends. The CDR3 spans 14 residues. CDR1 is LGHNA, CDR2 YNFKEQ, per germline. CDR3 loop: CASSQVQLNEKLFF. In nucleotides, the CDR3 is TGTGCCAGCAGCCAAGTGCAGCTCAATGAAAAACTGTTTTTT.

The V gene is TRBV7-6, the J gene TRBJ2-3; a weak D match, TRBD1 (5 bases). The V end lost 2 bases, the J end lost 3 bases, and 12 bases lay between the germline ends. The germline CDR1 and CDR2 sequences are SGHVS and FNYEAQ. This CDR3 has 15 amino acids. The CDR3: CASSLFPGRTDTQYF. CDR3 DNA: TGTGCCAGCAGCTTATTTCCAGGGCGAACAGATACGCAGTATTTT.

This sequence joins TRBV27 and TRBJ1-4; no reliable D call. Between the trimmed V and J ends, which lost 5 bases and 6 bases, there was a span of 7 bases. Germline CDR1 MNHEY, CDR2 SMNVEV (reference sequence). The CDR3 length is 12 residues. The CDR3 here is CASSRRDEKLFF. CDR3 sequence (DNA): TGTGCCAGCAGTAGGCGGGATGAAAAACTGTTTTTT.

The chain joins TRBV10-3 to TRBJ1-2, with 7 bases that match TRBD1. V lost 0 bases, J lost 4 bases, and 8 bases stayed unmatched. CDR1 is ENHRY and CDR2 is SYGVKD in the germline V gene. CDR3 size: 16 residues. CDR3 protein: CAISESVGGDFYGYTF. The CDR3 bases are TGTGCCATCAGTGAGTCTGTAGGGGGCGATTTCTATGGCTACACCTTC.

V and J are TRBV9 and TRBJ2-3; D may be TRBD2 (5 bases). The CDR3 length is 16 residues. The germline CDR1 and CDR2 sequences are SGDLS and YYNGEE. Trimming took 4 bases from V and 1 from J, leaving 16 bases between them. Here the CDR3 reads CASSPEAGAGTDTQYF. The CDR3 coding sequence is TGTGCCAGCAGCCCAGAGGCGGGCGCGGGCACAGATACGCAGTATTTT. The full variable domain, in which reference TRBV9 and TRBJ2-3 provide the parts outside the CDR3, is DSGVTQTPKHLITATGQRVTLRCSPRSGDLSVYWYQQSLDQGLQFLIQYYNGEERAKGNILERFSAQQFPDLHSELNLSSLELGDSALYFCASSPEAGAGTDTQYFGPGTRLTVL.

This chain links TRBV4-1 with TRBJ2-7; D not certain. V lost 0 bases and J lost 2, with 8 bases in between. The germline CDR1 and CDR2 sequences are MGHRA and YSYEKL. The CDR3 consists of 14 residues. Written as DNA, the CDR3 is TGCGCCAGCAGCCAAGAAGCGAACACCTACGAGCAGTACTTC. Translated: CASSQEANTYEQYF.

This clone was counted once. The genes are TRBV28 and TRBJ2-4; no definite D call. V lost 6 bases to trimming and J lost 0 bases, with 15 bases between them. CDR1 and CDR2 (germline): MDHEN, SYDVKM. The CDR3 has 16 amino acids. For the CDR3, the DNA is TGTGCCAGCAGGTCTATAGATTCTCTAGCCAAAAACATTCAGTACTTC. Amino acids: CASRSIDSLAKNIQYF.

This chain joins TRBV7-2 and TRBJ1-1; no reliable D call. V lost 1 base to trimming and J lost 7 bases, with 7 bases between them. Germline assignment: CDR1 SGHTA and CDR2 FQGNSA. CDR3 length: 12 amino acids. CDR3 DNA sequence: TGTGCCAGCAGCTTAGACGGAGTTGAAGCTTTCTTT. As protein: CASSLDGVEAFF.

On this clone: Other DNA sequences within the sample encode an identical CDR3. This chain links TRBV5-6 with TRBJ1-4, with D unclear. The CDR3 runs 13 residues. V dropped 0 bases and J dropped 7 bases, with 7 bases sitting between them. Germline V gene sequence: CDR1 SGHDT, CDR2 YYEEEE. CDR3 residues: CASSLGGSEKLFF. In DNA, the CDR3 is TGTGCCAGCAGCTTGGGCGGTTCTGAAAAACTGTTTTTT.

The gene calls are TRBV2 and TRBJ2-7, with a possible D match to TRBD2 (5 bases). Germline V gene lookup returns CDR1 SNHLY and CDR2 FYNNEI. Between the trimmed V and J ends, which lost 1 base and 4 bases, there was a span of 14 bases. CDR3 length: 15 residues. The CDR3 DNA reads TGTGCCAGCAGTGAAGGCCCGGGGAAGTTTTACGAGCAGTACTTC. The encoded protein is CASSEGPGKFYEQYF.

The chain couples TRBV4-1 to TRBJ1-5; possibly TRBD1 for D (5 bases). CDR1 and CDR2 from the germline V gene are MGHRA and YSYEKL. Trimming pared 4 bases from V and 6 bases from J, leaving 13 bases between. CDR3 length equals 14 residues. CDR3 protein: CASSPGGPGQPQHF. CDR3 in DNA: TGCGCCAGCAGCCCCGGGGGACCAGGTCAGCCCCAGCATTTT.

V gene TRBV7-9 combines with J gene TRBJ2-1; D is unclear. This CDR3 has 13 residues. Germline V gene sequence: CDR1 SEHNR, CDR2 FQNEAQ (reference sequence). V lost 0 bases and J 7 bases, leaving 7 bases between the germline ends. CDR3 coding DNA: TGTGCCAGCAGCTTAGCGGTTAATAATGAGCAGTTCTTC. As protein: CASSLAVNNEQFF.